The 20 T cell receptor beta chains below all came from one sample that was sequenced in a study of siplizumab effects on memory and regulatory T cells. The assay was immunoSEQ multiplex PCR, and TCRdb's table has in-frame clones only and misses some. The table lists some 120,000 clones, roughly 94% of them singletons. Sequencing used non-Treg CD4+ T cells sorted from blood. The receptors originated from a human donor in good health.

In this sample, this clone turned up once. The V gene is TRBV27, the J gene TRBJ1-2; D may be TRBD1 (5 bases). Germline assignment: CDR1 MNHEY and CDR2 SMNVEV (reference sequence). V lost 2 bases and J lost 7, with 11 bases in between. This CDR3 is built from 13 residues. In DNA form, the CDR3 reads TGTGCCAGCAGTTTACGGCAGGGCGGTGGCTACACCTTC. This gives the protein CASSLRQGGGYTF.

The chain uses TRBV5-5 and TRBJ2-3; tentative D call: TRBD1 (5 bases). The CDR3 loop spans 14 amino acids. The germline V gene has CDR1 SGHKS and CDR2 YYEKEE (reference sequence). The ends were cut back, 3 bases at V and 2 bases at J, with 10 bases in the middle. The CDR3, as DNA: TGTGCCAGCAGCTACCAAGGGGACACAGATACGCAGTATTTT. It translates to CASSYQGDTDTQYF.

The CDR3 DNA sequence: TGCAGTGAAAGGAGAGGAGATGGCTACACCTTC. It encodes CSERRGDGYTF. This chain joins TRBV20-1 and TRBJ1-2; D unresolved. The CDR3 totals 11 residues. Per the germline V gene, CDR1 is DFQATT and CDR2 is SNEGSKA (reference sequence). Between the trimmed V and J ends, which lost 7 bases and 6 bases, there was a span of 12 bases.

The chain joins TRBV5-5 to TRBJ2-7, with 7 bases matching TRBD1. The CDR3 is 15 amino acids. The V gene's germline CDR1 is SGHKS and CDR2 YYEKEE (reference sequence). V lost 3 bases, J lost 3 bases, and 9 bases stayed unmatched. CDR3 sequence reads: CASSSRWDSYYEQYF. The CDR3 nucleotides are TGTGCCAGCAGCTCGCGATGGGACAGCTACTACGAGCAGTACTTC.

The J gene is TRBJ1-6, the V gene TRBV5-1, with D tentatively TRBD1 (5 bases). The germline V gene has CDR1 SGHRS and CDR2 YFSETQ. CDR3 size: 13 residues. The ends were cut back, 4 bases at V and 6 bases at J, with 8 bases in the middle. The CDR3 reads CASSPGGNSPLHF. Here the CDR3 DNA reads TGCGCCAGCAGCCCCGGGGGTAATTCACCCCTCCACTTT.

In DNA, the CDR3 is TGTGCCAGCAGCCTGTGGGTCAACCCCTACAATGAGCAGTTCTTC. Encoded protein: CASSLWVNPYNEQFF. The chain recombines TRBV5-4 with TRBJ2-1; D uncertain. From germline, CDR1 is SGHNT and CDR2 YYREEE (reference sequence). The CDR3 loop spans 15 amino acids. The V and J ends lost 4 bases and 2 bases respectively, with 13 bases between them. The whole variable domain, remainder taken from reference TRBV5-4 and TRBJ2-1, is ETGVTQSPTHLIKTRGQQVTLRCSSQSGHNTVSWYQQALGQGPQFIFQYYREEENGRGNFPPRFSGLQFPNYSSELNVNALELDDSALYLCASSLWVNPYNEQFFGPGTRLTVL.

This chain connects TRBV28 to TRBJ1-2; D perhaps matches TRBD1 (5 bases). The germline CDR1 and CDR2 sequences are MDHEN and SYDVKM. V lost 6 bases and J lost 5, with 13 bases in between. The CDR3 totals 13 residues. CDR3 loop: CASSSAGRYGYTF. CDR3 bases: TGTGCCAGCAGCTCAGCGGGGCGGTATGGCTACACCTTC.

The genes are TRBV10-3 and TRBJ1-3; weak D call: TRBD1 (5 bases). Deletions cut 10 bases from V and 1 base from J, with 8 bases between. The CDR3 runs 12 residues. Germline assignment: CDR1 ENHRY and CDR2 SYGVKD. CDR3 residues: CASEGSGNTIYF. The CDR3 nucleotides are TGTGCCAGCGAGGGGTCTGGAAACACCATATATTTT.

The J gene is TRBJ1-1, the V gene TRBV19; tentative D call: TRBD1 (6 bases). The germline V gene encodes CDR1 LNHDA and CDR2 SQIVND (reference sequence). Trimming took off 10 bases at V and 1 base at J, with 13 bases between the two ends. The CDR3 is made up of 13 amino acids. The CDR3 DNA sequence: TGTGCCACCGCGACAGGACCGAACACTGAAGCTTTCTTT. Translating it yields CATATGPNTEAFF.

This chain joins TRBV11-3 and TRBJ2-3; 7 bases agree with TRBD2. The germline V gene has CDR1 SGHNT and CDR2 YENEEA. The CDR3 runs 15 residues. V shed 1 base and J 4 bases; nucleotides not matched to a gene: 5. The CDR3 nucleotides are TGTGCCAGCAGCTTAGGACTAGCTGATCCAGATACGCAGTATTTT. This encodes CASSLGLADPDTQYF.

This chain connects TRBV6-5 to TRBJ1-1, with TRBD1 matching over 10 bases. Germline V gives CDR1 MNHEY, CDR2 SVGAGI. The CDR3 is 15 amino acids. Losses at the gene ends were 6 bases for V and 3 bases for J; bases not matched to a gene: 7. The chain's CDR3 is CASSQTGGVDTEAFF. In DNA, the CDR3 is TGTGCCAGCAGCCAGACAGGGGGCGTTGACACTGAAGCTTTCTTT.

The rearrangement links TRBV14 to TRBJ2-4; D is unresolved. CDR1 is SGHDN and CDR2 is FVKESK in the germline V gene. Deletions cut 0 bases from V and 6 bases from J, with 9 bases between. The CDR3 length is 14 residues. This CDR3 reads CASSQDWSSNIQYF. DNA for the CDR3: TGTGCCAGCAGCCAAGATTGGAGCTCAAACATTCAGTACTTC.

For the CDR3, the DNA is TGTGCCAGCAGTTTCTTAGTGAATACGCAGTATTTT. It is translated as CASSFLVNTQYF. This rearrangement joins TRBV6-1 to TRBJ2-3; D unclear. In germline, CDR1 is MNHNS, CDR2 SASEGT. The length of the CDR3 is 12 residues. Trimming took off 5 bases at V and 7 bases at J, with 10 bases between the two ends.

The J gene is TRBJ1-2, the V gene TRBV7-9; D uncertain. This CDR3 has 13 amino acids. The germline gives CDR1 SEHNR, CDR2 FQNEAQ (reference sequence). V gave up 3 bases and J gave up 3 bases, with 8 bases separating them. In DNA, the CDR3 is TGTGCCAGCAGCTTGGGTAGGGACTATGGCTACACCTTC. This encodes CASSLGRDYGYTF.

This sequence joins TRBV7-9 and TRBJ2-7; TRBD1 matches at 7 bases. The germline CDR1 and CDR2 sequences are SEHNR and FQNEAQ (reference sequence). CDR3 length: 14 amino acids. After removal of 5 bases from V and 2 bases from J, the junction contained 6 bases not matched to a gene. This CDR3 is CASSRTGKAYEQYF. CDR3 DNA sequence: TGTGCCAGCAGCAGGACAGGTAAAGCCTACGAGCAGTACTTC.

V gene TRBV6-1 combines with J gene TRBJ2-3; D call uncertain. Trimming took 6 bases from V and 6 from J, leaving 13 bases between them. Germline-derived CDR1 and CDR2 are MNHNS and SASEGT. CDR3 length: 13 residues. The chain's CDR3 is CASRGGFRDTQYF. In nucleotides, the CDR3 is TGTGCCAGCAGGGGTGGCTTCAGGGATACGCAGTATTTT.

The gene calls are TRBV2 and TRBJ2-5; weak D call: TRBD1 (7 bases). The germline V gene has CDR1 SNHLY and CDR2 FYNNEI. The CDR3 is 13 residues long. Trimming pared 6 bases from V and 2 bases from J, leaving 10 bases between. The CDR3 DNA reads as TGTGCCAGCAGGCGGGACAGACAAGAGACCCAGTACTTC. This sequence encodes CASRRDRQETQYF.

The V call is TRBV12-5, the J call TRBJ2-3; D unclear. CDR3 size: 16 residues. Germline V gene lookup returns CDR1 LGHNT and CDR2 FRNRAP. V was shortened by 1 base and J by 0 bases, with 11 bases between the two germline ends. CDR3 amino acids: CASGLAPSSSTDTQYF. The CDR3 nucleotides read TGTGCTAGTGGTTTGGCCCCTAGTTCTAGCACAGATACGCAGTATTTT. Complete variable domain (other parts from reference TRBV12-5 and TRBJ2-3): DARVTQTPRHKVTEMGQEVTMRCQPILGHNTVFWYRQTMMQGLELLAYFRNRAPLDDSGMPKDRFSAEMPDATLATLKIQPSEPRDSAVYFCASGLAPSSSTDTQYFGPGTRLTVL.

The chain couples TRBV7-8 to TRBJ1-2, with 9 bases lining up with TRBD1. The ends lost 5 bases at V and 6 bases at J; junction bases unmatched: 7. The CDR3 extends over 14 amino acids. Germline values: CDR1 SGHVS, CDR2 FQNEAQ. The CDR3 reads CASSPGQGLDGYTF. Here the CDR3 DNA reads TGTGCCAGCAGCCCTGGACAGGGGTTGGATGGCTACACCTTC.

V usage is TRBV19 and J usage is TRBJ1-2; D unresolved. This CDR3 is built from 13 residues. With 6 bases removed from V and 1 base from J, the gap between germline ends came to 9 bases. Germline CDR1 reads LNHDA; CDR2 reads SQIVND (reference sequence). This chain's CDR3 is CASRPRVNYGYTF. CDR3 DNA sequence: TGTGCCAGTAGGCCAAGAGTTAACTATGGCTACACCTTC.